This TCR beta chain was identified in a study of tumor and adjacent non-tumor tissue in lung cancer. About the study: Aged roughly 31 to 76 years, patients included roughly ten men and about 5 women with stage I to III disease. Study-wide results and limits: Significantly higher TCR diversity was found in tumor than normal lung.

This sample's RNA came from whole unsorted tissue. More than 3 cm separated this lung sample from the edge of the tumor. The CDR3 covers 18 residues. The germline V and J ends were trimmed by 0 bases and 4 bases, with 19 bases remaining between them. Germline loops: CDR1 LGHNA, CDR2 YNFKEQ. Three rounds of nested PCR, following a modified ARM-PCR protocol, produced the TCRbeta library. TCRdb reanalysed the multiplex PCR reads using MiXCR and keeps one entry per CDR3 protein. Of about 86,000 distinct CDR3 sequences listed, 76% are singletons. Comments on this clonotype: As yet, its antigen is unknown. A much larger clone is a single base away; this may be a read error. Without the conserved terminal phenylalanine or tryptophan, this CDR3 likely stems from a read error.

Sequencing was performed on distant non-tumor lung tissue. This sequence joins TRBV4-2 and TRBJ1-5; TRBD1 is a possible D gene (6 bases). This clonotype originated in a woman aged 45-65 years with non-small cell lung cancer. The DNA for the CDR3 is TGTGCCAGCAGCCAAGATCTCAAGGGCGGAGGGGGGAATCAGCCCCAGCATATT. Translation: CASSQDLKGGGGNQPQHI.